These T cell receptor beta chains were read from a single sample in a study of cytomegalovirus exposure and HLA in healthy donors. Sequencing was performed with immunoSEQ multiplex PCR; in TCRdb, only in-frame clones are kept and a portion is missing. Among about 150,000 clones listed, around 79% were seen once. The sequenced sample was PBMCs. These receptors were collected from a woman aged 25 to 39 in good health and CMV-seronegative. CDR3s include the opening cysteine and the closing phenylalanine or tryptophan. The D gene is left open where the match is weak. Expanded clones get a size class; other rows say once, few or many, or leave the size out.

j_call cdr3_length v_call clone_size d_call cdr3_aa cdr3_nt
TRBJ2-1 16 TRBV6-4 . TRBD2 CASSDVGLAVNNEQFF TGTGCCAGCAGTGACGTGGGACTAGCGGTCAACAATGAGCAGTTCTTC
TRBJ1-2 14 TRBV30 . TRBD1 CAWNPGQGDYGYTF TGTGCCTGGAACCCGGGACAGGGGGACTATGGCTACACCTTC
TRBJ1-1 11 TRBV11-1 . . CASSRYTEAFF TGTGCCAGCAGCCGGTACACTGAAGCTTTCTTT
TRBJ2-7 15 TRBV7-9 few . CASSPKLREGNEQYF TGTGCCAGCAGCCCGAAACTTAGAGAGGGAAACGAGCAGTACTTC
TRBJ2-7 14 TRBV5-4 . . CASSTEASSYEQYF TGTGCCAGCAGCACTGAGGCGTCCTCCTACGAGCAGTACTTC
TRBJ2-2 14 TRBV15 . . CATSRLQNTGELFF TGTGCCACCAGCAGATTACAGAACACCGGGGAGCTGTTTTTT
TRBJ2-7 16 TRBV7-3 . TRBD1 CASSRHYRDSGHEQYF TGTGCCAGCAGCCGCCACTATCGGGACAGTGGGCACGAGCAGTACTTC
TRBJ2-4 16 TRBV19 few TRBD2 CASSRFGSGDQNIQYF TGTGCCAGTAGTCGGTTCGGTAGCGGGGACCAAAACATTCAGTACTTC
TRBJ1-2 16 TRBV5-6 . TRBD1 CASSGGTGYFNYGYTF TGTGCCAGCAGCGGTGGGACAGGGTATTTCAACTATGGCTACACCTTC
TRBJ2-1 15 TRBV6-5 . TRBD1 CASSKTGTGNNEQFF TGTGCCAGCAGTAAAACCGGGACAGGGAACAATGAGCAGTTCTTC
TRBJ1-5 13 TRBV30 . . CAWSEQPNQPQHF TGTGCCTGGAGTGAACAGCCCAATCAGCCCCAGCATTTT
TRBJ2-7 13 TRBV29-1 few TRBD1 CSVLTGFTYEQYF TGCAGCGTTTTGACAGGGTTTACCTACGAGCAGTACTTC
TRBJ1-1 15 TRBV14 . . CASSQDQGWYTEAFF TGTGCCAGCAGCCAAGATCAGGGGTGGTACACTGAAGCTTTCTTT
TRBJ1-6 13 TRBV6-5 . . CASRRTVNSPLHF TGTGCCAGCAGGAGGACAGTTAATTCACCCCTCCACTTT
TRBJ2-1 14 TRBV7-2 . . CASTVQSSYNEQFF TGTGCCAGCACAGTCCAAAGCTCCTACAATGAGCAGTTCTTC
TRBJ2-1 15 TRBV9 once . CASSVAGGRDNEQFF TGTGCCAGCAGCGTCGCCGGGGGGCGGGACAATGAGCAGTTCTTC